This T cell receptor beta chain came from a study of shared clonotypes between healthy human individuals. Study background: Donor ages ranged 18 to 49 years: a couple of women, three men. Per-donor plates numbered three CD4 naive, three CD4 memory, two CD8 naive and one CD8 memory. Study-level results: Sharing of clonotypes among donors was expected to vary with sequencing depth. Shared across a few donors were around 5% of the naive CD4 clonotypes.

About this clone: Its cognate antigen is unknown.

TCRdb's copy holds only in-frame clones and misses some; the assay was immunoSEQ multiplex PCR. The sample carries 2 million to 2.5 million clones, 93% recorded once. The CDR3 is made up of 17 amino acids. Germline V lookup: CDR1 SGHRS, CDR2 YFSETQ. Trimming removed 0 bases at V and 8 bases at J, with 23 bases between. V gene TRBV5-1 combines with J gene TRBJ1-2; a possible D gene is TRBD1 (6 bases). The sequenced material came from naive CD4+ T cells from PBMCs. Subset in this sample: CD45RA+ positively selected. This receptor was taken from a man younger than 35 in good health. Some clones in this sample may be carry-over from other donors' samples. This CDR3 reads CASSLASPREGQGGYTF. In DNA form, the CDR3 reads TGCGCCAGCAGCTTGGCTTCTCCCCGTGAGGGGCAGGGGGGCTACACCTTC.